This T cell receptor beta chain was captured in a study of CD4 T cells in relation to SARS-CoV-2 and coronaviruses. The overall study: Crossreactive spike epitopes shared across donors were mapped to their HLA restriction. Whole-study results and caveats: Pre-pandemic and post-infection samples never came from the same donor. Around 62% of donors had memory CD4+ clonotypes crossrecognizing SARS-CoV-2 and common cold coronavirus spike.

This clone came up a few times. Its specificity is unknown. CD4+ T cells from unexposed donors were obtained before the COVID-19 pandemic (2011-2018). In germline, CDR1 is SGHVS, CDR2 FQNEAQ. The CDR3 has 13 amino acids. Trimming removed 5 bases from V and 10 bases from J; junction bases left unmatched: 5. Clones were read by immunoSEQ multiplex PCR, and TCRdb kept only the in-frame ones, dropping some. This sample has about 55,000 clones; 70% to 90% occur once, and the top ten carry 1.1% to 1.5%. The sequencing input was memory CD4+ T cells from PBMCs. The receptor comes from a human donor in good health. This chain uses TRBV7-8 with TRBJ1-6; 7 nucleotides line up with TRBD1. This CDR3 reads CASSRDRGSPLHF. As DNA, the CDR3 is TGTGCCAGCAGCCGGGACAGAGGCTCACCCCTCCACTTT.